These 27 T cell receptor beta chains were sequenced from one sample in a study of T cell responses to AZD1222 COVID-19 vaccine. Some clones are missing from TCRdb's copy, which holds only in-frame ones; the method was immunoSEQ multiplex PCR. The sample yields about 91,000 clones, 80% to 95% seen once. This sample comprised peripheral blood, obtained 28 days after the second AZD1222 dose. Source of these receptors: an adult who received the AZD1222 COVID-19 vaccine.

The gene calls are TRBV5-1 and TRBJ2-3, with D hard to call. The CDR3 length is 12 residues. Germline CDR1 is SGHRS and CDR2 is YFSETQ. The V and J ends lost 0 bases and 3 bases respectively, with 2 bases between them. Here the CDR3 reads CASSLVTDTQYF. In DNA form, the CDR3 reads TGCGCCAGCAGCTTGGTGACAGATACGCAGTATTTT. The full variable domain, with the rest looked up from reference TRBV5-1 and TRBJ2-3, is KAGVTQTPRYLIKTRGQQVTLSCSPISGHRSVSWYQQTPGQGLQFLFEYFSETQRNKGNFPGRFSGRQFSNSRSEMNVSTLELGDSALYLCASSLVTDTQYFGPGTRLTVL.

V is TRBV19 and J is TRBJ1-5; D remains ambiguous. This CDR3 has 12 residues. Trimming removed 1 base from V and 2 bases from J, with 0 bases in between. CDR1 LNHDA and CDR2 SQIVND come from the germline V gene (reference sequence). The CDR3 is CASSIGNQPQHF. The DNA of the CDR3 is TGTGCCAGTAGTATAGGCAATCAGCCCCAGCATTTT.

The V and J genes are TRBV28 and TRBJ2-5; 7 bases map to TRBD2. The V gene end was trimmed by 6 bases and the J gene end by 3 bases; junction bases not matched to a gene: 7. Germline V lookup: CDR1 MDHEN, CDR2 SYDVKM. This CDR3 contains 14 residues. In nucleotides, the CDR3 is TGTGCCAGCAGGAGGTCGGGGGGAGAAGAGACCCAGTACTTC. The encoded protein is CASRRSGGEETQYF.

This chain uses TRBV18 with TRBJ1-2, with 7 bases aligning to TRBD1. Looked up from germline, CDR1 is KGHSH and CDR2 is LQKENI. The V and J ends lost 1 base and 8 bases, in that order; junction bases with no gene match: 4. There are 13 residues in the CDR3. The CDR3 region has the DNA TGTGCCAGCTCACCACAGGGGGCGGAAGGCTACACCTTC. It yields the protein CASSPQGAEGYTF.

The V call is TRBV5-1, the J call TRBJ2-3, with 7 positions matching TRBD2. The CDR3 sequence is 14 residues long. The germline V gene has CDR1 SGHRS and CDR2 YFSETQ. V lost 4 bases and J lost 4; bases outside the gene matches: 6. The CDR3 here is CASSMGRGSDTQYF. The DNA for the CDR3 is TGCGCCAGCAGCATGGGGAGGGGCTCAGATACGCAGTATTTT.

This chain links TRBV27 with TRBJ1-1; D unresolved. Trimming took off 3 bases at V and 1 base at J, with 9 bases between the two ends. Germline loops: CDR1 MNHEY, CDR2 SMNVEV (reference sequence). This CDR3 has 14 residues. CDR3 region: CASSLRAGNTEAFF. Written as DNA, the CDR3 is TGTGCCAGCAGTTTGCGGGCAGGGAACACTGAAGCTTTCTTT.

The CDR3 DNA is TGCGCCAGCAGCTGGATAGGGACAGGGTCGGACACTGAAGCTTTCTTT. It encodes CASSWIGTGSDTEAFF. The chain recombines TRBV5-1 with TRBJ1-1; TRBD1 agrees at 9 bases. J was trimmed by 3 bases and V by 3 bases; bases with no gene match: 9. CDR1 is SGHRS and CDR2 is YFSETQ in the germline V gene. The CDR3 is 16 residues long.

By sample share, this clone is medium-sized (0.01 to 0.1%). CDR3 coding DNA: TGTGCCAGCAAGATAGACGGCGGGGGCACCGGGGAGCTGTTTTTT. As protein: CASKIDGGGTGELFF. The chain is built from TRBV6-4 and TRBJ2-2; 7 nucleotides agree with TRBD2. Germline assignment: CDR1 MRHNA and CDR2 SNTAGT. This CDR3 is built from 15 residues. V lost 7 bases to trimming and J lost 4 bases; unmatched junction nucleotides: 9.

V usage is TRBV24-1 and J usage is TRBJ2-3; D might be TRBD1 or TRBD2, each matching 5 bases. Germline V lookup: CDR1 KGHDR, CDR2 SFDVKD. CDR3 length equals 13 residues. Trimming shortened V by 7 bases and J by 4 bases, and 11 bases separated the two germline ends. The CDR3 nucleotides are TGTGCCACCAGGGGCCAGGGAGCAGATACGCAGTATTTT. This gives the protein CATRGQGADTQYF.

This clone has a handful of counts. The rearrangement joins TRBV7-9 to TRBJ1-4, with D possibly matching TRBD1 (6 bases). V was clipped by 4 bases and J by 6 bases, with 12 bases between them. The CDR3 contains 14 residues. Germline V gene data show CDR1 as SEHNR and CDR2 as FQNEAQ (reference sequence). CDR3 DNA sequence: TGTGCCAGCAGCTCGCTGGGGGCTTATGAAAAACTGTTTTTT. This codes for CASSSLGAYEKLFF. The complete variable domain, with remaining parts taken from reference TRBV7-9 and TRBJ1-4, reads DTGVSQNPRHKITKRGQNVTFRCDPISEHNRLYWYRQTLGQGPEFLTYFQNEAQLEKSRLLSDRFSAERPKGSFSTLEIQRTEQGDSAMYLCASSSLGAYEKLFFGSGTQLSVL.

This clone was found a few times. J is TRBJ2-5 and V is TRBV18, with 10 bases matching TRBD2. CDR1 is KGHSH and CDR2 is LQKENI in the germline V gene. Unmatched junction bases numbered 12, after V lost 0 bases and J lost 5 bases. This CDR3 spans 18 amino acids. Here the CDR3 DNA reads TGTGCCAGCTCACCACCGTGGTCCAGCGGGGGGGCCCGGGAGACCCAGTACTTC. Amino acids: CASSPPWSSGGARETQYF.

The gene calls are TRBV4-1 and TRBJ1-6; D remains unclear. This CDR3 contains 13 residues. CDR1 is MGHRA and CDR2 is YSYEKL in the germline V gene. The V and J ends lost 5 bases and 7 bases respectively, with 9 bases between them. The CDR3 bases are TGCGCCAGCAGCGGCGGTTGGAATTCACCCCTCCACTTT. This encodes CASSGGWNSPLHF.

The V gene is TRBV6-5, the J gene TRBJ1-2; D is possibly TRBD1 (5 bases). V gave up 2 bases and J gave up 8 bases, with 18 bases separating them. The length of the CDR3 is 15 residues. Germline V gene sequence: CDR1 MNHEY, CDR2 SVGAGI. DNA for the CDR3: TGTGCCAGCAGTTACACGGGACTTGGGCCCCAAGGCTACACCTTC. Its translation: CASSYTGLGPQGYTF.

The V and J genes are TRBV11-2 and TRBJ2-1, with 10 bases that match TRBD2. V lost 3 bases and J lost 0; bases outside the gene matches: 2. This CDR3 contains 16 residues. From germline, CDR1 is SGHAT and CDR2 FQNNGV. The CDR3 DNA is TGTGCCAGCAGCTTCCGGACTAGCGGCTCCTACAATGAGCAGTTCTTC. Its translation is CASSFRTSGSYNEQFF.

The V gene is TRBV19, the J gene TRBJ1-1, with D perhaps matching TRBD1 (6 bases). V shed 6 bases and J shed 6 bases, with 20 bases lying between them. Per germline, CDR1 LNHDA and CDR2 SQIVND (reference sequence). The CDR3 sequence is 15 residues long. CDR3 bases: TGTGCCAGTAGCCCCCGCGGGACACCCAGGGCTGAAGCTTTCTTT. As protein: CASSPRGTPRAEAFF.

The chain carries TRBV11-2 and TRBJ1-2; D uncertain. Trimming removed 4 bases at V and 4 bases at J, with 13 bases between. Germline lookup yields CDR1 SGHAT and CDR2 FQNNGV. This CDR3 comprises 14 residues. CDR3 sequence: CASSSLLSVYGYTF. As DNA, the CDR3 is TGTGCCAGCAGCTCACTCCTTTCGGTCTATGGCTACACCTTC.

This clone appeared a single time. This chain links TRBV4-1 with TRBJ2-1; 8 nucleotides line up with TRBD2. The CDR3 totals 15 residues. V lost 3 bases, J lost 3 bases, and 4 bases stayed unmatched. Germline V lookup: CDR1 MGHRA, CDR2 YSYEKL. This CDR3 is CASSQVRGGYNEQFF. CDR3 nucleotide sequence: TGCGCCAGCAGCCAGGTACGGGGGGGCTACAATGAGCAGTTCTTC.

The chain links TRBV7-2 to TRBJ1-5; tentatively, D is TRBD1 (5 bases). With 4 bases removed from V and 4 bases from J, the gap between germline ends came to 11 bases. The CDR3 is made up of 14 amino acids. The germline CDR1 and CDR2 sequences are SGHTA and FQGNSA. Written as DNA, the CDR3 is TGTGCCAGCAGCTGGGACGGAAGTAATCAGCCCCAGCATTTT. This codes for CASSWDGSNQPQHF.

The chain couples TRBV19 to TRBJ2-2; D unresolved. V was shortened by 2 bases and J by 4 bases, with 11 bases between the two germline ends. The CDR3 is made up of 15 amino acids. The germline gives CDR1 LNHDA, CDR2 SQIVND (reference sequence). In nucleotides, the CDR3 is TGTGCCAGTAGTATAAGGGTTGCAGGCACCGGGGAGCTGTTTTTT. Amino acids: CASSIRVAGTGELFF.

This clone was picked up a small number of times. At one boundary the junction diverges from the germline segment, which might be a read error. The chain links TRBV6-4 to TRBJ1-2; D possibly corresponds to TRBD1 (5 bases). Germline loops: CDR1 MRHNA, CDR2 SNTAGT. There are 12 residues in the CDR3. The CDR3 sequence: CASSDPRGRPYF. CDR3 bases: TGTGCCAGCAGTGACCCGAGGGGCAGACCTTACTTC.

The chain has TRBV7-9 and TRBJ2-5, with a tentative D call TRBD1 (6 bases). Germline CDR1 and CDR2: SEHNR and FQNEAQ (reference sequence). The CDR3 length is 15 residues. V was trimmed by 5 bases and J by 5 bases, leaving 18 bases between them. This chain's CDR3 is CASSGGRRGKETQYF. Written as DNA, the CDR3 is TGTGCCAGCAGCGGGGGAAGAAGGGGGAAGGAGACCCAGTACTTC.

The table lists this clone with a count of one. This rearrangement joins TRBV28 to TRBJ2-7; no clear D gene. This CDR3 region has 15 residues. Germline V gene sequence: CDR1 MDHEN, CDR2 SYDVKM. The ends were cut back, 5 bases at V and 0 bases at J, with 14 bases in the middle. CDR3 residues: CASSTVQPLSYEQYF. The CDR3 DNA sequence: TGTGCCAGCAGTACCGTACAGCCACTCTCCTACGAGCAGTACTTC.

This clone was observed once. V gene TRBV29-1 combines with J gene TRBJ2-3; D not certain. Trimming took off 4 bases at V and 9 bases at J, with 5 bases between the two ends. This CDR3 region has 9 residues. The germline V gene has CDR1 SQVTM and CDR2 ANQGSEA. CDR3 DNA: TGCAGCGTTGGAACCACGCAGTATTTT. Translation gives CSVGTTQYF.

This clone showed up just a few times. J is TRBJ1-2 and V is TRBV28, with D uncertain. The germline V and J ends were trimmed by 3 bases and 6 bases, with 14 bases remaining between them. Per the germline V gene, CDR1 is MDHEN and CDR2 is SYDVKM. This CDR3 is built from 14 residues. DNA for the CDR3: TGTGCCAGCAGTTTCCGAGCTCGATTGAATGGCTACACCTTC. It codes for CASSFRARLNGYTF.

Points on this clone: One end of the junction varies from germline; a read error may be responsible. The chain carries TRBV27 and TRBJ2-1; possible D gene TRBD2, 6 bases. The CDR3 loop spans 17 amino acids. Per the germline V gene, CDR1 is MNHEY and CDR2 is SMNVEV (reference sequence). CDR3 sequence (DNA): TGTGCCAGCAGTCTATCGAGTGGGGAGGAGTCCTACAATGAGCAGTTCTTC. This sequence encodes CASSLSSGEESYNEQFF.

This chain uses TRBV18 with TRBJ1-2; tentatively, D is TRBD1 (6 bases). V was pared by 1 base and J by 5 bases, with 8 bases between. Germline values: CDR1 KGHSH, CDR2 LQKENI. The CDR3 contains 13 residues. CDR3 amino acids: CASSPQGEYGYTF. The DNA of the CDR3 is TGTGCCAGCTCACCACAGGGGGAGTATGGCTACACCTTC.

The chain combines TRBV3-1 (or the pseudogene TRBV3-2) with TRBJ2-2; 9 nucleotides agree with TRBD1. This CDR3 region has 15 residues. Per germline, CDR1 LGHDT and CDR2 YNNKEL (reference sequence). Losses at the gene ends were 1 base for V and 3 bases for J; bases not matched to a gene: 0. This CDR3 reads CASSQGQGDTGELFF. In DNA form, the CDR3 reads TGTGCCAGCAGCCAAGGACAGGGGGACACCGGGGAGCTGTTTTTT.